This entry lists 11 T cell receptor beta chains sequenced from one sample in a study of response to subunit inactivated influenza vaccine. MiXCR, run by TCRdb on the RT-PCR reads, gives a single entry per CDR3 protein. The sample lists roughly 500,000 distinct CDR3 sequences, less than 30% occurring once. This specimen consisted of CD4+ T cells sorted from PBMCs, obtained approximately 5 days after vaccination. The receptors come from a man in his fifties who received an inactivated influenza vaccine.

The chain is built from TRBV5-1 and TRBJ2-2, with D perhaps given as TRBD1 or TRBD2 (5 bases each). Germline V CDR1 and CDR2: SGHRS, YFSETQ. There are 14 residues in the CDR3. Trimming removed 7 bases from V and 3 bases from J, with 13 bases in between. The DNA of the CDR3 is TGCGCCAGCCTACCCGGGACGGACACCGGGGAGCTGTTTTTT. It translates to CASLPGTDTGELFF.

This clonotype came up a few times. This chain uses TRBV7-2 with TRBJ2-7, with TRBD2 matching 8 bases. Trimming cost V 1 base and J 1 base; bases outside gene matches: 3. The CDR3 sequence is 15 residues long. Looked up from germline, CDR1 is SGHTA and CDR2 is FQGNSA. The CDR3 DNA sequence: TGTGCCAGCAGCTTAGGGACTAGCCCTTCCTACGAGCAGTACTTC. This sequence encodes CASSLGTSPSYEQYF.

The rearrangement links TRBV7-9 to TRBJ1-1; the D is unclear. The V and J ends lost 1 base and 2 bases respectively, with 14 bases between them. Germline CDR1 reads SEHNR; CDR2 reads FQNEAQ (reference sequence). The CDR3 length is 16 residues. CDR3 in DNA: TGTGCCAGCAGCTTAGGGCATCCGGGGTTCAACACTGAAGCTTTCTTT. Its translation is CASSLGHPGFNTEAFF.

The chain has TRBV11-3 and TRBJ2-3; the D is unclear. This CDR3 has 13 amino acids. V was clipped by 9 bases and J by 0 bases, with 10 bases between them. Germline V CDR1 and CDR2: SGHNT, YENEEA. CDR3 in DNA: TGTGCCAGTGCAGGTGGGAGCACAGATACGCAGTATTTT. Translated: CASAGGSTDTQYF. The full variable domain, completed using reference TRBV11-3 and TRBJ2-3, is EAGVVQSPRYKIIEKKQPVAFWCNPISGHNTLYWYLQNLGQGPELLIRYENEEAVDDSQLPKDRFSAERLKGVDSTLKIQPAELGDSAVYLCASAGGSTDTQYFGPGTRLTVL.

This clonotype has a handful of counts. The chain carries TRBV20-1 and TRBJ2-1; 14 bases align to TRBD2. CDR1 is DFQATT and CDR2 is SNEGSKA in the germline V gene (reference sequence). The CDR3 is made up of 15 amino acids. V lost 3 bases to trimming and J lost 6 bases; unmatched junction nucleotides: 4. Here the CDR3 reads CSASSGLAGGNEQFF. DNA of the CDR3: TGCAGTGCTAGTAGTGGACTAGCGGGAGGCAATGAGCAGTTCTTC.

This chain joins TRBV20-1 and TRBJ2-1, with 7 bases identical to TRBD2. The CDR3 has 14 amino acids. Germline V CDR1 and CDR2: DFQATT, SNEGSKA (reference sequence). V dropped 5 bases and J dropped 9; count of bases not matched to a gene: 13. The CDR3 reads CSAPFWEGLSEQFF. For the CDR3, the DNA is TGCAGTGCTCCATTTTGGGAGGGCCTGTCTGAGCAGTTCTTC.

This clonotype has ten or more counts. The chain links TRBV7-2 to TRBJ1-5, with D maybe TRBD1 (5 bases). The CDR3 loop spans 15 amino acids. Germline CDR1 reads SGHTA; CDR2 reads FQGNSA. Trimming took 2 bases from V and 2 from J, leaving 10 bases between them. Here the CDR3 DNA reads TGTGCCAGCAGCTTACAGCAGGGAGGCAATCAGCCCCAGCATTTT. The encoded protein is CASSLQQGGNQPQHF.

The CDR3 coding sequence is TGTGCCAGCAGCTTAGGGGGCTGGAGGGGGCGCGCAGAGACCCAGTACTTC. Translation: CASSLGGWRGRAETQYF. This chain joins TRBV7-2 and TRBJ2-5; D is perhaps TRBD1 (7 bases). CDR1 is SGHTA and CDR2 is FQGNSA in the germline V gene. This CDR3 is 17 amino acids long. Between the trimmed V and J ends, which lost 1 base and 4 bases, there was a span of 19 bases.

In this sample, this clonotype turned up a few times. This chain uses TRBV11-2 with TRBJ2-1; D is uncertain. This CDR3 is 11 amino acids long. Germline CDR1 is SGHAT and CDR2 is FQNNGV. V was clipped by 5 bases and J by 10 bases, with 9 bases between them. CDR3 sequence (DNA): TGTGCCAGCAGCCGAACTTTGGAGCAGTTCTTC. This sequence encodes CASSRTLEQFF.

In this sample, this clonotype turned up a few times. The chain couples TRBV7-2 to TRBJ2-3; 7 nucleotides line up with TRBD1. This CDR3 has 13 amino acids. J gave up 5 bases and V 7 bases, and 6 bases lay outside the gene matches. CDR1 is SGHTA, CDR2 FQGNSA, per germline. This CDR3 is CASKLRGQDTQYF. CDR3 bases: TGTGCCAGCAAACTAAGGGGGCAAGATACGCAGTATTTT.

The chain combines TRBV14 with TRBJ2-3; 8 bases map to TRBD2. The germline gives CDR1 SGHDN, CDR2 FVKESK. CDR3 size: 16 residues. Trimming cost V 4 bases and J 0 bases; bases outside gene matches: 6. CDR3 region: CASSPRLAKSTDTQYF. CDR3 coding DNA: TGTGCCAGCAGCCCGCGACTAGCGAAAAGCACAGATACGCAGTATTTT.